This is a list of T cell receptor beta chains from one sample in a study of cytomegalovirus exposure and HLA in healthy donors. Only in-frame clones appear in the TCRdb table, and some are missing; sequencing was by immunoSEQ multiplex PCR. The repertoire holds some 130,000 clones, with 79% as singletons. Sequencing input: PBMCs. The receptor source for this set is a middle-aged man in good health and CMV-seropositive. The CDR3 runs from the conserved cysteine through the conserved F or W. A D gene is named only where the DNA matches it firmly. The listing skips clone size in some rows; elsewhere it reads once, few, many or a size class.

TRBJ2-7 . . TRBV7-9 CASSLGESYEQYF TGTGCCAGCAGCCTCGGGGAGTCCTACGAGCAGTACTTC
TRBJ2-1 . TRBD2 TRBV5-1 CASSLETSKFF TGCGCCAGCAGCTTGGAGACTAGCAAGTTCTTC
TRBJ2-7 . . TRBV5-4 CASSQSGDEQYF TGTGCCAGCAGCCAGTCAGGGGACGAGCAGTACTTC
TRBJ1-6 few . TRBV30 CAWSVRGGDSPLHF TGTGCCTGGAGTGTACGGGGAGGGGATTCACCCCTCCACTTT
TRBJ2-7 once TRBD2 TRBV29-1 CSVDLRAPPSTLANSYEQYF TGCAGCGTTGATCTCCGTGCTCCGCCCTCTACACTAGCGAACTCCTACGAGCAGTACTTC
TRBJ1-5 . TRBD1 TRBV6-1 CASEDRGGQPQHF TGTGCCAGCGAGGACAGGGGAGGTCAGCCCCAGCATTTT
TRBJ1-1 few TRBD1 TRBV7-9 CASSREQGDTEAFF TGTGCCAGCAGCCGAGAACAGGGGGACACTGAAGCTTTCTTT
TRBJ2-3 once TRBD2 TRBV5-8 CASSFLGLAGVADTQYF TGTGCCAGCAGCTTCCTGGGACTAGCGGGAGTGGCAGATACGCAGTATTTT
TRBJ1-1 . . TRBV6-1 CASSPLRQNTEAFF TGTGCCAGCAGTCCCCTACGACAGAACACTGAAGCTTTCTTT
TRBJ2-3 . TRBD2 TRBV7-8 CASSLAGGRSTDTQYF TGTGCCAGCAGCCTAGCAGGCGGGAGGAGCACAGATACGCAGTATTTT
TRBJ1-1 . . TRBV6-4 CASRVSGGSTEAFF TGTGCCAGCAGGGTGTCTGGGGGGAGCACTGAAGCTTTCTTT
TRBJ1-1 . TRBD1 TRBV10-3 CAISRQGTTEAFF TGTGCCATCAGCCGACAGGGAACCACTGAAGCTTTCTTT
TRBJ2-6 . TRBD1 TRBV19 CASSPLRQGPSGANVLTF TGTGCCAGTAGTCCTCTCAGACAGGGCCCCTCTGGGGCCAACGTCCTGACTTTC
TRBJ2-3 . TRBD2 TRBV15 CATSRRLAVTDTQYF TGTGCCACCAGCAGACGGCTAGCGGTCACAGATACGCAGTATTTT
TRBJ2-1 . TRBD2 TRBV5-1 CASSPLAGAVYNEQFF TGCGCCAGCAGCCCCCTAGCGGGAGCTGTTTACAATGAGCAGTTCTTC
TRBJ2-4 few . TRBV4-1 CASSQVGTRNDIQYF TGCGCCAGCAGCCAAGTGGGGACAAGGAATGACATTCAGTACTTC
TRBJ1-3 . . TRBV28 CASSLSRGGNTIYF TGTGCCAGCAGTTTATCCCGGGGTGGAAACACCATATATTTT
TRBJ2-5 . TRBD2 TRBV6-6 CASSYWGLAEETQYF TGTGCCAGCAGTTACTGGGGACTAGCGGAAGAGACCCAGTACTTC
TRBJ1-1 once TRBD1 TRBV6-5 CASSPTGTGTEAFF TGTGCCAGCAGCCCGACAGGGACGGGCACTGAAGCTTTCTTT
TRBJ2-3 . TRBD2 TRBV5-1 CASSFGLAGARDTQYF TGCGCCAGCAGCTTCGGACTAGCGGGAGCGAGAGATACGCAGTATTTT
TRBJ2-3 . TRBD2 TRBV5-8 CASSLTSGTDTQYF TGTGCCAGCAGCTTAACTAGCGGGACAGATACGCAGTATTTT
TRBJ2-5 few TRBD2 TRBV9 CASSVGASGSLGETQYF TGTGCCAGCAGCGTGGGTGCTAGCGGGAGCCTCGGGGAGACCCAGTACTTC
TRBJ1-1 . . TRBV9 CASSVGENTEAFF TGTGCCAGCAGCGTAGGAGAGAACACTGAAGCTTTCTTT
TRBJ2-7 . . TRBV25-1 CASTKAGSSYEQYF TGTGCCAGCACCAAAGCCGGGAGCTCCTACGAGCAGTACTTC
TRBJ2-4 . TRBD1 TRBV6-1 CASREGTGERNIQYF TGTGCCAGCAGGGAAGGGACAGGGGAGAGAAACATTCAGTACTTC
TRBJ1-4 . . TRBV29-1 CSVEDEQLNEKLFF TGCAGCGTTGAAGACGAACAGCTTAATGAAAAACTGTTTTTT
TRBJ2-1 . TRBD2 TRBV9 CASSPNPSGRSSYNEQFF TGTGCCAGCAGCCCCAACCCGAGCGGGAGAAGTTCCTACAATGAGCAGTTCTTC
TRBJ2-7 . . TRBV27 CASSWTDSYEQYF TGTGCCAGCAGTTGGACAGACAGCTACGAGCAGTACTTC
TRBJ2-5 . . TRBV11-2 CASSLVGGGETQYF TGTGCCAGCAGCTTAGTGGGTGGGGGGGAGACCCAGTACTTC
TRBJ2-1 few . TRBV7-3 CASSQRGSLSNEQFF TGTGCCAGCAGCCAAAGAGGGTCTCTATCCAATGAGCAGTTCTTC
TRBJ2-7 . . TRBV5-1 CASSLESGWYEQYF TGCGCCAGCAGCTTGGAGTCAGGGTGGTACGAGCAGTACTTC
TRBJ2-1 . TRBD2 TRBV7-2 CATAPGLAGNEQFF TGTGCCACCGCTCCGGGACTAGCGGGAAATGAGCAGTTCTTC
TRBJ2-1 . TRBD2 TRBV5-1 CASSFGGGRLNNEQFF TGCGCCAGCAGTTTTGGGGGCGGGAGGTTGAACAATGAGCAGTTCTTC
TRBJ2-7 . TRBD1 TRBV27 CASSYRGRDEQYF TGTGCCAGCAGTTATAGGGGGCGGGACGAGCAGTACTTC
TRBJ1-6 . TRBD1 TRBV27 CASSWDRFSYNSPLHF TGTGCCAGCAGTTGGGACAGATTCTCCTATAATTCACCCCTCCACTTT
TRBJ1-4 . . TRBV10-3 CAISAGEKLFF TGTGCCATCAGTGCAGGGGAAAAACTGTTTTTT
TRBJ1-2 once . TRBV30 CAWSLRSAYGYTF TGTGCCTGGAGTCTTCGGAGCGCGTATGGCTACACCTTC
TRBJ1-1 once . TRBV29-1 CSVGGGGRQMNTEAFF TGCAGCGTTGGAGGGGGGGGCCGACAGATGAACACTGAAGCTTTCTTT
TRBJ2-7 . . TRBV6-1 CASSEGGTHYEQYF TGTGCCAGCAGTGAAGGCGGGACCCACTACGAGCAGTACTTC
TRBJ1-4 . . TRBV19 CASSPVLGHHEKLFF TGTGCCAGTAGTCCAGTCTTGGGACACCATGAAAAACTGTTTTTT
TRBJ1-5 few . TRBV5-6 CASSVLQGQPQHF TGTGCCAGCAGCGTCTTACAGGGTCAGCCCCAGCATTTT
TRBJ2-2 . TRBD1 TRBV19 CASSKYSGQGADTGELFF TGTGCCAGTAGTAAATACAGTGGACAGGGGGCAGACACCGGGGAGCTGTTTTTT
TRBJ2-7 . TRBD1 TRBV5-1 CASSLETGTYEQYF TGCGCCAGCAGCTTGGAGACAGGGACCTACGAGCAGTACTTC
TRBJ1-2 . . TRBV5-4 CASSLGRTNNYGYTF TGTGCCAGCAGCCTAGGTCGGACAAATAACTATGGCTACACCTTC
TRBJ1-2 once . TRBV18 CASSPSGLDYGYTF TGTGCCAGCTCACCAAGCGGACTGGACTATGGCTACACCTTC
TRBJ2-5 . . TRBV2 CASRLTPRGQETQYF TGTGCCAGCAGGCTCACCCCCAGGGGCCAAGAGACCCAGTACTTC
TRBJ2-2 . TRBD2 TRBV7-8 CASSSPSGRWGTGELFF TGTGCCAGCAGCTCCCCTAGCGGGAGATGGGGGACCGGGGAGCTGTTTTTT
TRBJ1-1 . . TRBV5-8 CANSEGVGEAFF TGTGCCAACAGCGAGGGGGTGGGTGAAGCTTTCTTT
TRBJ1-1 . . TRBV19 CASSIDRGNTEAFF TGTGCCAGTAGTATAGATCGGGGAAATACTGAAGCTTTCTTT
TRBJ2-3 . TRBD2 TRBV5-1 CASSLATGGSTDTQYF TGCGCCAGCAGCTTGGCAACGGGAGGGAGCACAGATACGCAGTATTTT
TRBJ2-2 . TRBD2 TRBV7-8 CASSLVSGGTGELFF TGTGCCAGCAGCTTAGTCAGCGGGGGTACCGGGGAGCTGTTTTTT
TRBJ2-3 . TRBD1 TRBV19 CASSLTGGITDTQYF TGTGCCAGTAGCCTGACAGGGGGGATCACAGATACGCAGTATTTT
TRBJ1-3 . TRBD1 TRBV15 CATSRDGQGRSGNTIYF TGTGCCACCAGCAGAGATGGACAGGGAAGGAGCGGGAACACCATATATTTT